This T cell receptor beta chain was identified in a study of control samples from healthy donors and cancer patients. The CDR3 sequence is 16 residues long. V dropped 5 bases and J dropped 4 bases, with 20 bases sitting between them. From germline, CDR1 is MDHEN and CDR2 SYDVKM. Data came from immunoSEQ multiplex PCR; TCRdb stores just in-frame clones and leaves some out. The sample contains about 180,000 clones, 94% of which appear only once. The sequence came from a woman younger than 35 in good health. V usage is TRBV28 and J usage is TRBJ1-1, with no clear D. Material: blood. In DNA form, the CDR3 reads TGTGCCAGCAGTCCTCCCAGCCCTTTTCGGGGCACTGAAGCTTTCTTT. Translating it yields CASSPPSPFRGTEAFF.